This T cell receptor beta chain appears in the sequencing data of a study of OX40 agonist ivuxolimab in advanced cancers. This clone was seen a few times. TCRdb's table, derived via immunoSEQ multiplex PCR, lists solely in-frame clones and lacks some. This sample has fewer than 70,000 clones, with around 83% found just once. The TCR originated in an adult with an advanced solid tumor such as melanoma, head and neck, liver or kidney cancer. The sample was CD4+ or CD8+ T cells sorted from blood, taken in a trial of the OX40 agonist ivuxolimab.

The CDR3, as DNA: TGCGCCAGCAGCTTGGTACAGGGGGACTATGGCTACACCTTC. The encoded protein is CASSLVQGDYGYTF. This chain uses TRBV5-1 with TRBJ1-2; the match to TRBD1 covers 8 bases. The CDR3 runs to 14 residues. V was clipped by 0 bases and J by 3 bases; unmatched bases: 1. Germline CDR1 is SGHRS and CDR2 is YFSETQ.